This T cell receptor (beta chain) was sequenced in a study of cytomegalovirus exposure and HLA in healthy donors. Broader study findings: Association of a missense DCLRE1C variant with TCR beta V- and J-gene trimming was reported in a later analysis. Later work showed greater clonal expansion in HLA-associated TCR beta chains than in equally common others. Within the data, a cluster of highly shared sequence variants was likely a sequencing artifact.

Germline-derived CDR1 and CDR2 are MNHEY and SVGAGI. Germline trimming cut 10 bases from V and 2 bases from J; bases unmatched to any gene: 10. The CDR3 contains 15 residues. PCR was performed using 60 Vbeta and 13 Jbeta primers. Assay used: immunoSEQ multiplex PCR; TCRdb lists only in-frame clones, some missing. The table records about 98,000 clones, 69% of them present only once. Remarks on this clone: Its antigen remains unknown.

The sequencing sample was made of PBMCs. The chain couples TRBV6-5 to TRBJ2-5; 10 bases line up with TRBD2. The sequence came from a female donor in good health and CMV-seronegative. The CDR3 here is CATFSLAGEQETQYF. CDR3 nucleotide sequence: TGTGCCACCTTTAGTCTAGCGGGGGAACAAGAGACCCAGTACTTC.